Listed here are 2 T cell receptor beta chains from one sample, sequenced in a study of blood T cell repertoires in COVID-19 (TCRdb year 2020). The library was produced with the immunoSEQ multiplex PCR assay. Imported from immuneACCESS, the table was reduced by TCRdb to in-frame sequences with V and J called. These copies leave out some clones; in studies compared against another copy, an unresolved V gene accounts for under half, and the cause of the remainder is not known. This sample holds approximately 170,000 clones; about 88% were observed only once. The ten largest clones add up to over 2% of the sample. Sequenced material: peripheral blood. The receptors stem from a man aged 50 or older who had recovered from COVID-19.

V and J are TRBV19 and TRBJ2-7, with 7 bases identical to TRBD1. Germline V lookup: CDR1 LNHDA, CDR2 SQIVND (reference sequence). CDR3 length: 14 residues. With V trimmed by 6 bases and J by 7 bases, 12 bases remained unmatched. The CDR3 spells CASRNPGGPGEQYF. In nucleotides, the CDR3 is TGTGCCAGTAGGAACCCAGGGGGACCAGGGGAGCAGTACTTC.

V is TRBV9 and J is TRBJ2-1, with TRBD1 matching over 7 bases. V lost 7 bases to trimming and J lost 5 bases; unmatched junction nucleotides: 3. CDR1 and CDR2 (germline): SGDLS, YYNGEE. This CDR3 spans 12 amino acids. The CDR3: CASGQENNEQFF. CDR3 bases: TGTGCCAGCGGACAGGAGAACAATGAGCAGTTCTTC. The full variable domain, in which reference TRBV9 and TRBJ2-1 provide the parts outside the CDR3, is DSGVTQTPKHLITATGQRVTLRCSPRSGDLSVYWYQQSLDQGLQFLIQYYNGEERAKGNILERFSAQQFPDLHSELNLSSLELGDSALYFCASGQENNEQFFGPGTRLTVL.